Here is one T cell receptor (beta chain) with its context. Its specific antigen is unknown. The sample holds no much larger clone one base away, and base qualities are not on file. In total, more than 500 healthy bone marrow donors made up the cohort. Cohort members were all nominally healthy when sampled, although unrecorded immune exposures were likely present. The donor was CMV seronegative and was included in the group of around 320 seronegative cohort members. Each donor provided a peripheral blood sample, and peripheral blood mononuclear cells were used for TCR beta sequencing. The Qiagen DNeasy Blood Extraction Kit was used to extract genomic DNA from the blood cell samples. Based on the germline V gene (reference sequence), the CDR1 and CDR2 sequences are MNHEY and SMNVEV. V lost 3 bases and J lost 3 bases; the stretch between them is 12 bases long. The CDR3 runs 14 residues from the cysteine to the phenylalanine. Only the CDR3 portion is preserved as DNA: 42 bases, with reading frame beginning at the first base.

The library was prepared using the immunoSEQ multiplex PCR assay. For the multiplex PCR, a mixture combining 60 forward primers for TCR Vbeta segments and 13 reverse primers for TCR Jbeta segments was used. Amplification of the CDR3 region of rearranged TCR beta genes was performed with a multiplex PCR assay on genomic DNA. The amplified TCR beta libraries were sequenced on the Illumina HiSeq System as 87-base-pair reads. Per the authors' processing: In a later analysis, around 80 million unique TCR beta chains were counted across the 500 to 700 repertoires, and roughly 11 million of these chains were shared by at least two donors. A nearest-neighbor algorithm error-corrected the raw reads and collapsed the reads into unique sequences, merging closely related sequences to remove PCR and sequencing errors. V, D and J gene segments were assigned by aligning CDR3 sequences to IMGT reference sequences. For a sequence to be retained, a match of at least six nucleotides was required to both a V gene segment and a J gene segment. Rearrangements were called productive when the CDR3 lacked stop codons and stayed in frame with V and J; all others were non-productive. Following IMGT convention, CDR3 was defined as the stretch from the second conserved V-encoded cysteine up to the conserved J-encoded phenylalanine. Sequences without an unambiguous match to a single V gene segment were excluded from the earlier analysis of over 500 of the donors. In an earlier analysis of approximately 590 of the donors, V segments were called functional above 56.7% productive rearrangements and were called segregating when the between-donor standard deviation exceeded 5%. A statistical classification framework was built to diagnose cytomegalovirus status from the catalog of TCR beta chain sequences. A later analysis assigned V and J genes by comparing TCR nucleotide sequences with IMGT/GENE-DB human TR gene sequences. A later analysis assigned CDR3 sequences and most-parsimonious VDJ recombination scenarios with the TCRdist pipeline. In a later analysis, each TCR beta chain was defined by its CDR3 amino acid sequence together with its V-gene family, and reads without a unique V-gene family were excluded. In a later analysis, around 650 highly shared, low-generation-probability nucleotide sequences were removed to address suspected cross-contamination and a sequencing artifact. In a later analysis, a clonal expansion index for each public chain was calculated from normalized within-repertoire ranks of inferred template counts. In a later analysis, generation probabilities were computed using a VDJ recombination model fitted to out-of-frame rearrangements, and the results were checked against IGoR. Hypergeometric tests were used in a later analysis to score TCR-TCR, TCR-HLA and TCR-CMV co-occurrence, with a repertoire-size bias correction applied to the TCR pairs. False discovery rates were estimated in a later analysis by permuting HLA or CMV assignments 20 times. In a later analysis, co-occurring TCRs were grouped using DBSCAN, and TCRdist sequence similarity was added for clustering within HLA-allele-positive subsets. Repertoires with fewer than 30,000 or more than 120,000 public chains were left out of co-occurrence clustering, as were roughly five repertoires with anomalous nucleotide sharing. The source is immuneACCESS, and TCRdb retained only in-frame sequences with V and J called. Part of the clones is not carried over; for the studies checked, unresolved V genes explain less than half of this, and the remainder is unexplained. The V and J calls and clone size come from that table; D and trimming were worked out from the DNA. The sample profile shows roughly 180,000 clones; roughly 84% of them were found once. Around 0.98% of the sample is in the top ten clones.

The record originates from a study of cytomegalovirus exposure and HLA in healthy donors (TCRdb year 2017). Describing the broader study: An earlier analysis of 587 of the donors reported 250 to 350 Gb of sequence data and 117 million unique TCR beta sequences obtained from 180 million or so T cells. An early release that covered about 600 HLA-typed donors contained around 300 gigabases of sequencing data and 70 million to 100 million unique TCR sequences. The genetic ancestry cluster associated with self-reported Caucasian donors included 70% to 85% of the approximately 400 genotyped donors. The study was designed to test whether signatures of past pathogen exposure could be identified by cataloging public T cell receptors. The study profiled the T cell repertoires of approximately 700 subjects by immunosequencing and related them to cytomegalovirus serostatus. Along with the approximately 620-subject first cohort, a separate validation cohort of over a hundred different subjects was used. To predict cytomegalovirus infection status, the study brought together high-throughput TCR immunosequencing, statistical association of individual TCRs with disease status, and machine learning. A later analysis re-analyzed previously published TCR beta repertoires from 666 donors and added high-resolution HLA genotyping to study TCR occurrence patterns. In the later analysis, no new phenotypic data were used to find candidate immune exposures; instead, reliance was placed on TCR beta sequences and their occurrence across donors. An earlier analysis of 587 of the donors used high-throughput TCR beta sequencing to judge whether each TCR beta V gene segment behaved as functional or pseudogenic. Alongside the repertoire data, information on donor age, sex, ethnicity and CMV serostatus was compiled. Genome-wide SNP genotypes for about 65% of the roughly 670 donors were used in a later genetic analysis, which treated that subset as a discovery cohort. Every discovery cohort repertoire had been produced on one sequencing platform. HLA typing included class I and class II loci at four-digit resolution. The number of typed donors differed by locus: about 620-630 for A, B, C, DRB1 and DQB1; 522 for DQA1; fewer than 610 for DPA1; and around 450 for DPB1. Because of strong linkage in the cohort, roughly five DR-DQ haplotypes were treated as single units for association and clustering. Among 300 to 500 genotyped donors of the cohort, an average of about 240,000 unique TCR beta nucleotide sequences was sequenced per donor, of which approximately 19% were non-productive. On the study overall, not on this receptor specifically: In an earlier analysis of some 500 of the donors, most TCR beta V segments appeared in productive rearrangements about 87% or about 30% of the time, broadly matching IMGT annotations. When HLA alleles, especially DR and DQ, strongly co-occurred, attributing TCR associations to individual alleles was difficult. HLA typing was unavailable for some donors at each locus, so association tests used only the typed subset. CMV serostatus was the only immune exposure information available for the cohort. In a later analysis, several top co-occurrence clusters were reported to appear linked to parvovirus B19, influenza, CMV and Epstein-Barr virus. Compared with the approximately 720-donor mean, donors in an Asian-associated ancestry cluster had fewer N-insertions in productive TCRs, according to a later genetic analysis. Sequencing depth was assumed to be roughly uniform across donors in the presence/absence analyses, though that assumption may not hold. Linkage disequilibrium might explain the correlated functional status among segregating V segments, but an unknown experimental factor could not be excluded. In both the original and validation cohorts, the classifier was reported to diagnose cytomegalovirus status with high specificity and sensitivity. The 87-base-pair reads could not distinguish some IMGT-functional V segments, including TRBV6-2 and TRBV6-3, so those segments were excluded. Because counts were too low, some 17 rarely observed V segments, including chromosome 9 orphons, were left out of the earlier analysis of several hundred of the donors. Compared with equally common non-associated chains, HLA-associated TCR beta chains in a later analysis were more clonally expanded and had lower generation probabilities. V-gene and J-gene trimming of TCR beta chains was associated with a missense DCLRE1C variant in a later genetic analysis, and the association was replicated in an independent cohort. A later analysis found that most CMV-associated TCR beta chains appeared HLA-restricted, with HLA associations seemingly driven largely by CMV exposure. In vitro tests confirmed that a few of the cytomegalovirus-associated TCR beta chains recognize cytomegalovirus antigens. In this cohort, only TCR beta chains were sequenced, and detectable features were limited by the absence of alpha or paired-chain data. The sequencing pipeline was judged likely to have produced a cluster of highly shared sequence variants as a technical artifact. A further reported finding was that TCR beta sequences accurately predicted the HLA-A and HLA-B alleles for most subjects in the first cohort. While some public TCRs were present in many individuals, most TCR sequences turned up only very rarely across donors. According to a later analysis, TCR association rates differed among HLA loci, with DRB1 alleles showing the most associated TCRs and HLA-C alleles showing the fewest. At a false discovery rate of 0.05, a later analysis linked 16,951 TCR beta sequences to specific HLA alleles. The authors suggested that the approach could potentially be extended to other disease states and immunological phenotypes. The study listed approximately 160 TCR beta chains as associated with cytomegalovirus.

The receptor's source is a man in his thirties or forties in good health and CMV-seronegative. In this chain, TRBV27 is recombined with TRBJ2-7; the D region possibly corresponds to TRBD2 (7 bases align). Material for sequencing was PBMCs. This receptor carries the CDR3 CASSFGGANYEQYF. The nucleotides read TGTGCCAGCAGTTTTGGGGGGGCGAACTACGAGCAGTACTTC.